Listed below are T cell receptor beta chains from one sample, sequenced in a study of blood T cell repertoires in COVID-19. Profiled with immunoSEQ multiplex PCR; TCRdb holds only in-frame clones, not every one. This sample has approximately 98,000 clones, with 71% found just once. Material for sequencing was peripheral blood. These receptors came from a middle-aged woman with acute or convalescent COVID-19. The CDR3 runs from the conserved cysteine through the conserved F or W. The D gene is left open where the match is weak. Clone size is shown for a subset of rows, as once, few, many or a class of expanded clone.

v_gene	j_gene	abundance	d_gene	CDR3aa	CDR3nt
TRBV30	TRBJ1-4	NA	TRBD1	CAWARDSNEKLFF	TGTGCCTGGGCTAGGGACAGTAATGAAAAACTGTTTTTT
TRBV7-3	TRBJ2-1	NA	TRBD2	CASSSGLAGPYNEQFF	TGTGCCAGCAGCTCGGGACTAGCGGGTCCCTACAATGAGCAGTTCTTC
TRBV4-1	TRBJ1-4	NA	NA	CASSQTTIGRQGLFF	TGCGCCAGCAGCCAAACCACCATTGGGAGGCAGGGACTGTTTTTT
TRBV6-1	TRBJ2-7	NA	NA	CASSDTGTGEQYF	TGTGCCAGCAGTGATACAGGGACGGGCGAGCAGTACTTC
TRBV29-1	TRBJ2-7	NA	NA	CSALLNYEQYF	TGCAGCGCCCTACTAAACTACGAGCAGTACTTC
TRBV28	TRBJ1-1	few	NA	CASTQIMNTEAFF	TGTGCCAGTACACAAATCATGAACACTGAAGCTTTCTTT
TRBV28	TRBJ2-4	few	TRBD2	CAVGGSRGGNIQYF	TGTGCCGTGGGGGGGAGCCGGGGTGGAAACATTCAGTACTTC
TRBV18	TRBJ2-3	NA	NA	CASSPRRADTQYF	TGTGCCAGCTCACCCCGGAGAGCAGATACGCAGTATTTT
TRBV5-1	TRBJ2-7	few	TRBD2	CASWEGTPYEQYF	TGCGCCAGCTGGGAGGGAACTCCCTACGAGCAGTACTTC
TRBV3-1/TRBV3-2	TRBJ1-6	once	NA	CASSRGGTYNSPLHF	TGTGCCAGCAGCAGAGGGGGTACCTATAATTCACCCCTCCACTTT
TRBV28	TRBJ1-4	NA	NA	CASSLRGQGMSEKLFF	TGTGCCAGCAGTTTGAGAGGGCAGGGGATGAGTGAAAAACTGTTTTTT
TRBV28	TRBJ2-6	NA	NA	CASSPPGDSPSGANVLTF	TGTGCCAGCAGTCCTCCGGGGGACAGTCCTTCTGGGGCCAACGTCCTGACTTTC
TRBV29-1	TRBJ1-6	NA	TRBD1	CSVQTGGTSPLHF	TGCAGCGTCCAGACAGGGGGAACTTCACCCCTCCACTTT
TRBV5-1	TRBJ1-5	NA	NA	CASSPGLDGQPQHF	TGCGCCAGCAGCCCGGGACTGGACGGTCAGCCCCAGCATTTT
TRBV5-6	TRBJ2-5	NA	TRBD1	CASSFFLTGRETQYF	TGTGCCAGCAGCTTCTTCTTGACAGGGCGAGAGACCCAGTACTTC
TRBV28	TRBJ2-7	NA	NA	CASSLPTTSYEQYF	TGTGCCAGCAGTTTACCGACAACCTCCTACGAGCAGTACTTC
TRBV30	TRBJ2-2	NA	TRBD1	CAARGHTGELFF	TGTGCCGCAAGGGGGCACACCGGGGAGCTGTTTTTT
TRBV19	TRBJ2-5	NA	NA	CASSGGDYLSQTQYF	TGTGCCAGTAGTGGAGGAGACTATCTGTCCCAGACCCAGTACTTC
TRBV3-1/TRBV3-2	TRBJ1-1	NA	NA	CASSFGMNTEAFF	TGTGCCAGCAGCTTCGGGATGAACACTGAAGCTTTCTTT
TRBV27	TRBJ1-6	NA	NA	CASNPSSYNSPLHF	TGTGCCAGCAACCCCAGCTCCTATAATTCACCCCTCCACTTT
TRBV7-3	TRBJ1-5	NA	NA	CASSLAPRALNQPQHF	TGTGCCAGCAGCCTGGCGCCGCGGGCCCTCAATCAGCCCCAGCATTTT
TRBV7-2	TRBJ2-1	NA	TRBD2	CASSLTGTNNEQFF	TGTGCCAGCAGCTTGACCGGGACTAACAATGAGCAGTTCTTC
TRBV4-1	TRBJ2-6	NA	NA	CASSQSGAGANVLTF	TGCGCCAGCAGCCAATCCGGGGCTGGGGCCAACGTCCTGACTTTC
TRBV7-8	TRBJ2-1	NA	NA	CASSLVGSSYNEQFF	TGTGCCAGCAGCTTAGTTGGTAGCTCCTACAATGAGCAGTTCTTC
TRBV28	TRBJ1-4	few	NA	CASSDYSTNEKLFF	TGTGCCAGCAGCGACTATTCAACTAATGAAAAACTGTTTTTT
TRBV7-9	TRBJ2-3	few	TRBD2	CASSFGLAGTDTQYF	TGTGCCAGCAGCTTCGGACTAGCGGGGACAGATACGCAGTATTTT
TRBV6-1	TRBJ2-7	once	NA	CASSERAGGYEQYF	TGTGCCAGCAGTGAAAGGGCAGGGGGGTACGAGCAGTACTTC
TRBV11-3	TRBJ2-1	NA	NA	CASSSDGGNSYNEQFF	TGTGCCAGCAGCTCCGATGGGGGGAACTCCTACAATGAGCAGTTCTTC
TRBV2	TRBJ1-4	NA	NA	CASSEFLAEHEKLFF	TGTGCCAGCAGTGAATTTTTGGCCGAACACGAAAAACTGTTTTTT
TRBV5-1	TRBJ2-3	NA	NA	CASSDYEGGDTQYF	TGCGCCAGCAGCGACTACGAAGGGGGAGATACGCAGTATTTT
TRBV9	TRBJ2-7	NA	TRBD1	CASSVVPTGDGEQYF	TGTGCCAGCAGCGTAGTCCCGACAGGGGATGGAGAGCAGTACTTC
TRBV7-9	TRBJ2-2	NA	NA	CASRPGLPPGNTGELFF	TGTGCCAGCAGACCCGGACTTCCCCCGGGGAACACCGGGGAGCTGTTTTTT
TRBV5-1	TRBJ2-5	NA	TRBD1	CASSPAGTGGETQYF	TGCGCCAGCAGCCCCGCCGGGACAGGGGGAGAGACCCAGTACTTC
TRBV9	TRBJ2-7	few	NA	CASSPNQQPYEQYF	TGTGCCAGCAGCCCAAACCAACAACCTTACGAGCAGTACTTC
TRBV4-1	TRBJ2-1	NA	NA	CASSQDLGGLNIYEQFF	TGCGCCAGCAGCCAAGATCTCGGGGGGCTAAACATTTATGAGCAGTTCTTC
TRBV28	TRBJ1-2	NA	TRBD1	CASNPGTGNYGYTF	TGTGCCAGCAATCCCGGGACAGGGAACTATGGCTACACCTTC
TRBV7-3	TRBJ2-1	NA	TRBD2	CASSPRGSGYNEQFF	TGTGCCAGCAGCCCCCGGGGTAGCGGGTACAATGAGCAGTTCTTC
TRBV7-3	TRBJ1-1	few	NA	CASSLNQGLEAFF	TGTGCCAGCAGCCTAAATCAGGGCCTTGAAGCTTTCTTT
TRBV11-1	TRBJ2-5	few	NA	CASGGLQETQYF	TGTGCCAGCGGGGGACTCCAAGAGACCCAGTACTTC
TRBV28	TRBJ1-5	NA	TRBD1	CASTDRGEDQPQHF	TGTGCCAGCACGGACAGGGGCGAAGATCAGCCCCAGCATTTT
TRBV7-2	TRBJ2-7	NA	TRBD1	CASSLPGQALREQYF	TGTGCCAGCAGCTTACCCGGACAGGCTCTACGCGAGCAGTACTTC
TRBV28	TRBJ2-4	NA	NA	CASSLLLSGARAKNIQYF	TGTGCCAGCAGTTTACTTTTATCAGGGGCCCGTGCCAAAAACATTCAGTACTTC
TRBV7-8	TRBJ2-3	NA	TRBD2	CASSYGTSGRRKGTDTQYF	TGTGCCAGCAGCTACGGGACTAGCGGGAGAAGAAAAGGCACAGATACGCAGTATTTT
TRBV2	TRBJ1-4	NA	NA	CASRDQQGFNEKLFF	TGTGCCAGCAGGGACCAACAGGGTTTTAATGAAAAACTGTTTTTT
TRBV5-6	TRBJ1-1	once	TRBD1	CASSWTGAGEAFF	TGTGCCAGCAGCTGGACAGGGGCTGGGGAGGCTTTCTTT
TRBV9	TRBJ2-3	NA	NA	CASSALIADTQYF	TGTGCCAGCAGCGCCCTCATTGCGGATACGCAGTATTTT
TRBV27	TRBJ2-7	once	NA	CASSLGLNYEQYF	TGTGCCAGCAGTTTAGGACTCAACTACGAGCAGTACTTC
TRBV5-1	TRBJ2-2	NA	TRBD2	CASSFLAGVINTGELFF	TGCGCCAGCAGCTTCCTAGCGGGGGTAATAAACACCGGGGAGCTGTTTTTT
TRBV18	TRBJ2-4	NA	TRBD1	CASSPGTGQNIQYF	TGTGCCAGCTCACCCGGGACAGGGCAAAACATTCAGTACTTC
TRBV28	TRBJ1-2	NA	NA	CASSWENYGYTF	TGTGCCAGCAGCTGGGAGAACTATGGCTACACCTTC